These T cell receptor beta chains were read from a single sample in a study of cytotoxic CD8 clonotypes in ibrutinib-treated CLL. Only in-frame clones appear in the TCRdb table, and some are missing; sequencing was by immunoSEQ multiplex PCR. The sample holds some 300,000 clones, almost 80% seen once. The specimen was PBMCs, collected before ibrutinib treatment. Receptor source: a human donor with chronic lymphocytic leukemia. Each CDR3 is given with its conserved first and last residue. A D gene is named only where the DNA matches it firmly. Size tells how often a clone was seen (once, few, many) or the class of an expanded clone, and some rows leave it out.

TRBJ2-3 | TRBV19 | . | . | CASSKTPPPQTNTDTQYF | TGTGCCAGTAGTAAAACACCTCCACCCCAGACGAACACAGATACGCAGTATTTT
TRBJ2-7 | TRBV6-5 | . | . | CASRETAMNSYEQYF | TGTGCCAGCAGGGAGACAGCTATGAATTCCTACGAGCAGTACTTC
TRBJ1-5 | TRBV28 | . | . | CASAGMEPQHF | TGTGCCAGCGCAGGGATGGAGCCCCAGCATTTT
TRBJ1-4 | TRBV6-1 | . | few | CASSPWGAGEKLFF | TGTGCCAGCAGCCCATGGGGGGCTGGTGAAAAACTGTTTTTT
TRBJ2-5 | TRBV7-7 | . | . | CASSLRGGTQETQYF | TGTGCCAGCAGCCTAAGGGGGGGGACTCAAGAGACCCAGTACTTC
TRBJ1-1 | TRBV30 | . | . | CAWSQQMGTEAFF | TGTGCCTGGAGCCAACAGATGGGCACTGAAGCTTTCTTT
TRBJ2-7 | TRBV6-5 | . | . | CASRHGFEQYF | TGTGCCAGCAGACACGGATTCGAGCAGTACTTC
TRBJ2-4 | TRBV9 | . | . | CASSREPPAELAKNIQYF | TGTGCCAGCAGCAGAGAACCCCCAGCGGAGCTAGCCAAAAACATTCAGTACTTC
TRBJ2-7 | TRBV7-6 | . | few | CASSVRGSGFYEQYF | TGTGCCAGCAGCGTCCGAGGGTCGGGGTTCTACGAGCAGTACTTC
TRBJ2-1 | TRBV7-9 | . | few | CASSSPLGNEQFF | TGTGCCAGCAGCTCCCCCCTAGGCAATGAGCAGTTCTTC
TRBJ2-7 | TRBV10-3 | TRBD2 | . | CAAGEGYEQYF | TGTGCCGCGGGGGAGGGCTACGAGCAGTACTTC
TRBJ2-2 | TRBV9 | . | few | CASSVGFTGELFF | TGTGCCAGCAGCGTAGGTTTCACCGGGGAGCTGTTTTTT
TRBJ2-4 | TRBV11-2 | . | . | CASSSDWENIQYF | TGTGCCAGCAGCTCAGACTGGGAAAACATTCAGTACTTC
TRBJ2-3 | TRBV6-6 | TRBD2 | . | CASRLAGSGGDTQYF | TGTGCCAGCAGACTAGCGGGATCAGGTGGGGATACGCAGTATTTT
TRBJ2-1 | TRBV9 | . | . | CASSVEGTPNNEQFF | TGTGCCAGCAGCGTAGAGGGAACCCCGAACAATGAGCAGTTCTTC
TRBJ1-5 | TRBV6-5 | . | . | CASSKLDQPQHF | TGTGCCAGCAGTAAATTGGATCAGCCCCAGCATTTT
TRBJ1-4 | TRBV9 | . | . | CASSVRMNEKLFF | TGTGCCAGCAGCGTTCGGATGAATGAAAAACTGTTTTTT
TRBJ2-1 | TRBV7-9 | TRBD2 | once | CASSLAWLAGDPKGNEQFF | TGTGCCAGCAGCTTAGCGTGGCTAGCGGGAGACCCCAAGGGGAATGAGCAGTTCTTC
TRBJ2-1 | TRBV2 | . | . | CASSVGPLSNEQFF | TGTGCCAGCAGTGTGGGACCCTTGTCCAATGAGCAGTTCTTC
TRBJ2-2 | TRBV15 | TRBD2 | . | CATKRTTGGPFTGELFF | TGTGCCACCAAAAGGACCACGGGAGGGCCGTTTACCGGGGAGCTGTTTTTT
TRBJ1-3 | TRBV20-1 | . | few | CSARVGNTIYF | TGCAGTGCTAGAGTTGGAAACACCATATATTTT
TRBJ1-1 | TRBV30 | . | . | CAWRRIGGSTEAFF | TGTGCCTGGAGAAGAATTGGGGGTTCCACTGAAGCTTTCTTT
TRBJ2-7 | TRBV6-5 | . | . | CARSSYEQYF | TGTGCCAGGAGCTCCTACGAGCAGTACTTC
TRBJ2-7 | TRBV5-1 | . | . | CASQTAAMGEQYF | TGCGCCAGCCAGACAGCGGCCATGGGCGAGCAGTACTTC
TRBJ1-5 | TRBV7-2 | TRBD1 | . | CASSLTGLQQPQHF | TGTGCCAGCAGCCTGACAGGGTTACAGCAGCCCCAGCATTTT
TRBJ1-1 | TRBV27 | . | . | CASSFRGGTEAFF | TGTGCCAGCAGTTTTCGGGGTGGGACTGAAGCTTTCTTT
TRBJ2-5 | TRBV6-6 | TRBD2 | . | CASSSVGLALRETQYF | TGTGCCAGCAGTTCCGTGGGACTAGCTCTTCGGGAGACCCAGTACTTC
TRBJ1-2 | TRBV6-5 | . | few | CAARGGGNYGYTF | TGTGCCGCAAGAGGGGGAGGGAACTATGGCTACACCTTC
TRBJ2-4 | TRBV4-2 | TRBD1 | . | CASSQGDRGHGADIQYF | TGTGCCAGCAGCCAGGGGGACAGGGGGCACGGGGCGGACATTCAGTACTTC
TRBJ2-7 | TRBV5-4 | . | . | CASSFRVPYEQYF | TGTGCCAGCAGCTTCAGGGTTCCCTACGAGCAGTACTTC
TRBJ1-4 | TRBV6-5 | . | . | CASSSSPGRGEKLFF | TGTGCCAGCAGTTCCTCCCCAGGGAGAGGGGAAAAACTGTTTTTT
TRBJ2-3 | TRBV4-3 | . | . | CASSQSGRTTDTQYF | TGCGCCAGCAGCCAAAGCGGAAGAACCACAGATACGCAGTATTTT
TRBJ2-7 | TRBV4-2 | . | . | CASSQTSAYEQYF | TGTGCCAGCAGCCAGACTTCAGCTTACGAGCAGTACTTC
TRBJ2-4 | TRBV4-1 | TRBD1 | once | CASSQGTGVGIQYF | TGCGCCAGCAGCCAGGGGACAGGGGTGGGCATTCAGTACTTC
TRBJ2-7 | TRBV11-2 | . | . | CASSFSGGQDEQYF | TGTGCCAGCAGCTTTTCGGGGGGCCAGGACGAGCAGTACTTC
TRBJ1-5 | TRBV19 | . | once | CASSKTAYSNQPQHF | TGTGCCAGTAGTAAGACAGCTTATAGCAATCAGCCCCAGCATTTT
TRBJ2-7 | TRBV28 | . | . | CATRQVLQYF | TGTGCCACAAGACAGGTTTTGCAGTACTTC
TRBJ1-1 | TRBV7-9 | . | . | CASSEKRGNTEAFF | TGTGCCAGCAGCGAAAAGAGGGGGAACACTGAAGCTTTCTTT
TRBJ1-2 | TRBV5-1 | . | . | CASSSNWYGYTF | TGCGCCAGCAGCTCAAACTGGTATGGCTACACCTTC
TRBJ2-7 | TRBV10-3 | TRBD1 | . | CAMRTGTSEQYF | TGTGCCATGCGGACAGGCACCTCCGAGCAGTACTTC
TRBJ2-1 | TRBV5-1 | TRBD2 | . | CASSSFPPGLAGATAGNEQFF | TGCGCCAGCAGCTCCTTCCCTCCGGGACTAGCGGGAGCGACCGCCGGCAATGAGCAGTTCTTC
TRBJ1-2 | TRBV7-8 | . | . | CASRPSTGHYGYTF | TGTGCCAGCCGGCCCTCCACAGGGCACTATGGCTACACCTTC
TRBJ2-7 | TRBV9 | TRBD2 | . | CASSVEPSGRTTPGYEQYF | TGTGCCAGCAGCGTAGAGCCTAGCGGGAGGACCACTCCGGGCTACGAGCAGTACTTC
TRBJ2-3 | TRBV11-3 | TRBD2 | . | CASSRDYFTDTQYF | TGTGCCAGCAGCCGGGACTACTTCACAGATACGCAGTATTTT
TRBJ1-5 | TRBV6-1 | . | . | CASRGSGTQPQHF | TGTGCCAGCAGAGGATCGGGGACTCAGCCCCAGCATTTT
TRBJ1-5 | TRBV7-9 | TRBD1 | . | CASSFGTVNQPQHF | TGTGCCAGCAGCTTTGGGACAGTTAATCAGCCCCAGCATTTT
TRBJ1-2 | TRBV4-2 | TRBD1 | . | CASSSRRTGVNYGYTF | TGTGCCAGCAGCTCACGTCGGACAGGGGTGAACTATGGCTACACCTTC
TRBJ2-2 | TRBV18 | . | . | CASSPPSIGELFF | TGTGCCAGCTCACCCCCCAGTATCGGGGAGCTGTTTTTT
TRBJ2-3 | TRBV7-9 | . | . | CASSPKVPTTMSTDTQYF | TGTGCCAGCAGCCCCAAGGTCCCGACTACGATGAGCACAGATACGCAGTATTTT
TRBJ2-7 | TRBV7-6 | . | . | CASTLGRGAREQYF | TGTGCCAGCACCCTAGGGAGGGGGGCGCGTGAGCAGTACTTC
TRBJ2-1 | TRBV25-1 | TRBD1 | . | CASSDRTGAYNEQFF | TGTGCCAGCAGTGACCGGACAGGGGCCTACAATGAGCAGTTCTTC